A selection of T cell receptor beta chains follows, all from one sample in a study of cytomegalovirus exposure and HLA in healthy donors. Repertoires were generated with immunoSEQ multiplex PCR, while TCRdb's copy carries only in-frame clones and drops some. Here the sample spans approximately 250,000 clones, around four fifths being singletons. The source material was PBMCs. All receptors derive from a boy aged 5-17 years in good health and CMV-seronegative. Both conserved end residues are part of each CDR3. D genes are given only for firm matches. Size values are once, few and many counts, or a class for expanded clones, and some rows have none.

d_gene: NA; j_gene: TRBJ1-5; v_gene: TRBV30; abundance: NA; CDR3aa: CAWSTGGNQPQHF; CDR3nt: TGTGCCTGGAGTACGGGGGGCAATCAGCCCCAGCATTTT
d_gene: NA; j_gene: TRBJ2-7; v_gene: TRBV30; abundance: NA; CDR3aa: CAWSVPVSRTVNYEQYF; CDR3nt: TGTGCCTGGAGTGTACCAGTTTCGAGGACAGTGAACTACGAGCAGTACTTC
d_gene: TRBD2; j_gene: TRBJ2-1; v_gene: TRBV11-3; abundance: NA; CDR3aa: CASSDPSGRGYNEQFF; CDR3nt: TGTGCCAGCAGCGATCCTAGCGGGAGGGGGTACAATGAGCAGTTCTTC
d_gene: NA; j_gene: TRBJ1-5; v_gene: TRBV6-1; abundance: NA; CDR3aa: CASSEVWGRKPQHF; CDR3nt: TGTGCCAGCAGTGAAGTGTGGGGCAGGAAGCCCCAGCATTTT
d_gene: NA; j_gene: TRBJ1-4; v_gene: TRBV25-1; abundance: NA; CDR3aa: CASSEQGSEKLFF; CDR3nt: TGTGCCAGCAGTGAACAGGGGAGTGAAAAACTGTTTTTT
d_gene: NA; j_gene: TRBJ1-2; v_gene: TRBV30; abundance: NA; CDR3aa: CAWSRQTVFPNYGYTF; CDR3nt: TGTGCCTGGAGTCGCCAGACAGTCTTCCCTAACTATGGCTACACCTTC
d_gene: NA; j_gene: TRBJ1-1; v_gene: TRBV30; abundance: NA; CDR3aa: CAWREYVREAFF; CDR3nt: TGTGCCTGGCGAGAGTACGTACGTGAAGCTTTCTTT
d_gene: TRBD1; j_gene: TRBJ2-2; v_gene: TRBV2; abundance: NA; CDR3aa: CASSPRGQDTGELFF; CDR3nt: TGTGCCAGCAGTCCCAGGGGGCAGGACACCGGGGAGCTGTTTTTT
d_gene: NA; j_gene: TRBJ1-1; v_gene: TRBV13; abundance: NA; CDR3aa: CASSFGWNTEAFF; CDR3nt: TGTGCCAGCAGCTTCGGTTGGAACACTGAAGCTTTCTTT
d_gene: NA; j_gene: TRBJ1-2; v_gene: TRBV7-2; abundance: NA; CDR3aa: CASSPGWGGYGYTF; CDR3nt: TGTGCCAGCAGCCCGGGTTGGGGGGGCTATGGCTACACCTTC
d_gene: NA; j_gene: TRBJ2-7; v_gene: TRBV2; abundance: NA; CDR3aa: CASSDLAPRLEQYF; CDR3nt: TGTGCCAGCAGTGATCTAGCGCCCCGATTGGAGCAGTACTTC
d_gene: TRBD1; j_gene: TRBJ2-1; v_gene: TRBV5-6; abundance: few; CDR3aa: CASSETGTNEQFF; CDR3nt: TGTGCCAGCAGCGAGACAGGGACCAATGAGCAGTTCTTC
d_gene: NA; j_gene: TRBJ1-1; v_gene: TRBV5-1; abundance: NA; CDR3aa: CASSWAGGVDTEAFF; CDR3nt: TGCGCCAGCAGCTGGGCGGGGGGGGTAGACACTGAAGCTTTCTTT
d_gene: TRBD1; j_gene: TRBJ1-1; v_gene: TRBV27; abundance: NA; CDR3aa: CASSPQTGTNTEAFF; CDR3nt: TGTGCCAGCAGTCCCCAGACAGGGACAAACACTGAAGCTTTCTTT
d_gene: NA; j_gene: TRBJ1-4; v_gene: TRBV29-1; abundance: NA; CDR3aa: CSVAPGANEKLFF; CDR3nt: TGCAGCGTTGCCCCGGGGGCTAATGAAAAACTGTTTTTT
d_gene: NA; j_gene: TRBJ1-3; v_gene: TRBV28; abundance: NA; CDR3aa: CASSLPIRRGTGNTIYF; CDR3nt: TGTGCCAGCAGTCTCCCAATTCGCAGGGGCACCGGAAACACCATATATTTT
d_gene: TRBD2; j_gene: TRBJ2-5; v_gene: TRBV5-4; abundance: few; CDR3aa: CASSRTSGGGAQYF; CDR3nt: TGTGCCAGCAGTCGGACTAGCGGTGGAGGGGCCCAGTACTTC
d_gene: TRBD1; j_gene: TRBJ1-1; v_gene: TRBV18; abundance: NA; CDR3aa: CASSLAGGLMNTEAFF; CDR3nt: TGTGCCAGCTCACTCGCAGGGGGCCTCATGAACACTGAAGCTTTCTTT
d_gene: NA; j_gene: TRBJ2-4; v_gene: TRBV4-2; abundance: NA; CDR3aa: CASSQDSAGTRTFQYF; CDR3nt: TGTGCCAGCAGCCAAGACTCTGCCGGGACAAGGACCTTTCAGTACTTC
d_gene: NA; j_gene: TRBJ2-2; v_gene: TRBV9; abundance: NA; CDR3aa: CASSVGGAVNTGELFF; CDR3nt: TGTGCCAGCAGCGTAGGAGGTGCGGTAAACACCGGGGAGCTGTTTTTT
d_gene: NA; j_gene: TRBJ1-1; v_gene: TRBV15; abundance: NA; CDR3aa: CATTGGPNTEAFF; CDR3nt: TGTGCCACCACTGGGGGCCCGAACACTGAAGCTTTCTTT
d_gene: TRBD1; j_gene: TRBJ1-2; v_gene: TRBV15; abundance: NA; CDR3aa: CATSSRIRGPHNYGYTF; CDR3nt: TGTGCCACCAGCAGCCGGATCAGGGGGCCCCATAACTATGGCTACACCTTC
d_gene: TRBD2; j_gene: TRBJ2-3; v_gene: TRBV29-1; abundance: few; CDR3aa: CSVEGTSGGATTDTQYF; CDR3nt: TGCAGCGTTGAAGGGACTAGCGGGGGGGCCACCACAGATACGCAGTATTTT
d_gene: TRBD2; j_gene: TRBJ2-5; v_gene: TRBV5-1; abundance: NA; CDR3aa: CASSFGLAGEETQYF; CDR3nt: TGCGCCAGCAGCTTCGGGCTAGCGGGAGAAGAGACCCAGTACTTC
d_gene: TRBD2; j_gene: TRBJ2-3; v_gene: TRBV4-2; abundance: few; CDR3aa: CASGHPGGRGTDTQYF; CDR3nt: TGTGCCAGCGGGCACCCTGGCGGGAGGGGCACAGATACGCAGTATTTT
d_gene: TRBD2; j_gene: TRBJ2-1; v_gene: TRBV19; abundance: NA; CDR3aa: CASSIGLAGEFWEQFF; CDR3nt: TGTGCCAGTAGTATAGGACTAGCGGGCGAATTTTGGGAGCAGTTCTTC
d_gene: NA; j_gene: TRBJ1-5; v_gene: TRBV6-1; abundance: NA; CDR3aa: CASSAAGAYHQPQHF; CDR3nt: TGTGCCAGCAGTGCGGCAGGGGCATATCATCAGCCCCAGCATTTT
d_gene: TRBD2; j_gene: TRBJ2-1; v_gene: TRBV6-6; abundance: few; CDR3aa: CASTYGTSGYNEQFF; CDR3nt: TGTGCCAGCACCTATGGGACTAGCGGATACAATGAGCAGTTCTTC
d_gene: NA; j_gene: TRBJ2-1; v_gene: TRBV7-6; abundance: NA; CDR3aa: CASSLEPRRQFF; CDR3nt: TGTGCCAGCAGCTTAGAGCCCCGAAGGCAGTTCTTC
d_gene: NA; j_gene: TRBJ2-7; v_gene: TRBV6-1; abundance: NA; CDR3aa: CASSEARAGYEQYF; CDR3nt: TGTGCCAGCAGTGAAGCGAGGGCAGGCTACGAGCAGTACTTC
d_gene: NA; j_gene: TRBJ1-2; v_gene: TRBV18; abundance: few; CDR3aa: CASSPPGGRGYTF; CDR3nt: TGTGCCAGCTCACCACCGGGGGGACGGGGCTACACCTTC
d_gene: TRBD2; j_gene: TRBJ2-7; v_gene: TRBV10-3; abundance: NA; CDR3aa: CAISPGRGDEQYF; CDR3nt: TGTGCCATCAGCCCAGGACGGGGGGACGAGCAGTACTTC
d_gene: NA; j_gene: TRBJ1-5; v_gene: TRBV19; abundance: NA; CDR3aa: CASSMGRGPQYSNQPQHF; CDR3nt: TGTGCCAGTAGTATGGGGAGGGGTCCCCAATATAGCAATCAGCCCCAGCATTTT
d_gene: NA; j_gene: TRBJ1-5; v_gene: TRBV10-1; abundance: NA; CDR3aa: CASRVSSWAYQPQHF; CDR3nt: TGCGCCAGCAGGGTAAGTTCTTGGGCCTATCAGCCCCAGCATTTT
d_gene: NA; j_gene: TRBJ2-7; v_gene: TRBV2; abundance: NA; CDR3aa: CASSERSYEQYF; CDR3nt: TGTGCCAGCAGTGAGCGTTCCTACGAGCAGTACTTC
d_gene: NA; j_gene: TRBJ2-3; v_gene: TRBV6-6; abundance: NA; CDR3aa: CASSYSRLRTDTQYF; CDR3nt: TGTGCCAGCAGTTACTCGAGGCTCCGCACAGATACGCAGTATTTT
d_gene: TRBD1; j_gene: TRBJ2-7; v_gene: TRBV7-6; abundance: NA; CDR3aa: CASSRTGDEQYF; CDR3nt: TGTGCCAGCAGCAGAACAGGGGACGAGCAGTACTTC